These 10 T cell receptor beta chains share one sample of origin, sequenced in a study of cytotoxic CD8 clonotypes in ibrutinib-treated CLL. The data were produced by immunoSEQ multiplex PCR, yet TCRdb's version contains in-frame clones alone and is incomplete. The table records some 300,000 clones, around four fifths of them present only once. Material: PBMCs, obtained before ibrutinib treatment. The receptors originated from a human donor with chronic lymphocytic leukemia.

The rearrangement links TRBV27 to TRBJ2-3, with D perhaps given as TRBD1 or TRBD2 (5 bases each). The V gene lost 5 bases and the J gene lost 2 bases, with 11 bases spanning the gap. The CDR3 spans 14 residues. From germline, CDR1 is MNHEY and CDR2 SMNVEV (reference sequence). The CDR3 nucleotides read TGTGCCAGCAGTCTGGGACCCAACACAGATACGCAGTATTTT. This translates into CASSLGPNTDTQYF.

The chain carries TRBV6-5 and TRBJ2-1; TRBD1 aligns across 7 bases. CDR1 is MNHEY, CDR2 SVGAGI, per germline. V was pared by 10 bases and J by 9 bases, with 6 bases of the junction left unmatched. The CDR3 has 11 amino acids. The chain's CDR3 is CATSGGLEQFF. In DNA form, the CDR3 reads TGTGCCACGTCAGGGGGTCTTGAGCAGTTCTTC.

The CDR3 sequence: CSGTGGREQFF. DNA of the CDR3: TGCAGCGGGACAGGGGGCCGGGAGCAGTTCTTC. V is TRBV29-1 and J is TRBJ2-1, with 11 positions matching TRBD1. V shed 7 bases and J 10 bases; nucleotides not matched to a gene: 3. In germline, CDR1 is SQVTM, CDR2 ANQGSEA. The CDR3 has 11 residues.

The chain couples TRBV12-5 to TRBJ2-7; the D gene is possibly TRBD2 (5 bases). Germline V gene data show CDR1 as LGHNT and CDR2 as FRNRAP. Deletions cut 6 bases from V and 9 bases from J, with 21 bases between. The CDR3 sequence is 14 residues long. DNA of the CDR3: TGTGCTAGTGGCAACCGCGCGGGTCCTCTTCCGCAGTACTTC. Its translation is CASGNRAGPLPQYF.

This clone was recorded once. J is TRBJ2-7 and V is TRBV27; the D is unclear. The germline V and J ends were trimmed by 3 bases and 2 bases, with 14 bases remaining between them. The CDR3 contains 15 residues. The germline V gene has CDR1 MNHEY and CDR2 SMNVEV (reference sequence). The CDR3 DNA is TGTGCCAGCAGTTTCTTGAGCCTAGGGCCCTACGAGCAGTACTTC. It specifies CASSFLSLGPYEQYF.

The chain has TRBV5-1 and TRBJ2-7; 7 bases agree with TRBD1. The J segment lost 6 bases and the V segment lost 2 bases, leaving 5 bases of the junction unmatched. Germline CDR1 SGHRS, CDR2 YFSETQ. There are 13 residues in the CDR3. CDR3 sequence (DNA): TGCGCCAGCAGCTTACGGGACAGCGGCGAGCAGTACTTC. As protein: CASSLRDSGEQYF.

The V call is TRBV14, the J call TRBJ2-7; 8 positions match TRBD2. V lost 0 bases to trimming and J lost 5 bases; unmatched junction nucleotides: 12. There are 17 residues in the CDR3. Germline CDR1 SGHDN, CDR2 FVKESK. The CDR3 sequence is CASSQDTSSGRADEQYF. CDR3 coding DNA: TGTGCCAGCAGCCAAGACACTTCCAGCGGGAGAGCGGACGAGCAGTACTTC.

The J gene is TRBJ2-2, the V gene TRBV20-1; no definite D call. CDR1 is DFQATT and CDR2 is SNEGSKA in the germline V gene (reference sequence). The CDR3 totals 11 residues. Trimming took 6 bases from V and 6 from J, leaving 8 bases between them. Here the CDR3 reads CSALYSGELFF. In nucleotides, the CDR3 is TGCAGTGCCCTCTATTCCGGGGAGCTGTTTTTT.

This sequence joins TRBV7-9 and TRBJ1-2; unclear D gene. The V gene's germline CDR1 is SEHNR and CDR2 FQNEAQ (reference sequence). CDR3 length: 14 amino acids. Trimming left V 0 bases short and J 8 bases short, with 13 bases between. CDR3 protein: CASSLAGQQVGYTF. CDR3 DNA sequence: TGTGCCAGCAGCTTAGCTGGCCAGCAGGTCGGCTACACCTTC.

V gene TRBV19 combines with J gene TRBJ1-2, with 7 bases fitting TRBD1. The CDR3 extends over 15 amino acids. V shed 5 bases and J 4 bases; nucleotides not matched to a gene: 10. Per germline, CDR1 LNHDA and CDR2 SQIVND (reference sequence). The CDR3 here is CASSYGRDSSYGYTF. The CDR3 nucleotides are TGTGCCAGTAGTTATGGGCGGGACAGCAGCTATGGCTACACCTTC.